The rows below give T cell receptor beta chains drawn from one sample of a study of T cells after yellow fever vaccination. TCRdb re-called the 5' RACE reads through MiXCR, storing one row per CDR3 protein. The table records around 100,000 distinct CDR3 sequences, roughly 8.9% of them present only once. Sequenced material: CD8+ T cells sorted from PBMCs, taken 45 days after the yellow fever booster vaccination. These receptors originate from a man aged 30 to 45 who received the YFV17D yellow fever vaccine. The CDR3 runs from the conserved cysteine through the conserved F or W. Each record gives: V gene, J gene, D gene, clone size, CDR3 protein, CDR3 DNA. A D gene is named only where the DNA matches it firmly. Size is omitted from some rows. Given values are once, few, many or a class for expanded clones.

>TRBV13|TRBJ2-1|-|few
CASSLGGNLYNEQFF
TGTGCCAGCAGCTTAGGAGGGAACCTTTACAATGAGCAGTTCTTC
>TRBV7-9|TRBJ2-3|TRBD2|few
CATRREGLDTQYF
TGTGCCACGAGGCGGGAGGGCTTAGATACGCAGTATTTT
>TRBV28|TRBJ2-1|TRBD2|many
CASSFVSSGYNEQFF
TGTGCCAGCAGTTTCGTTTCTAGCGGTTACAATGAGCAGTTCTTC
>TRBV9|TRBJ2-7|TRBD1|many
CASSVGTGDEQYF
TGTGCCAGCAGCGTAGGAACAGGGGATGAGCAGTACTTC
>TRBV12-3/TRBV12-4|TRBJ1-1|-|many
CASNLDGTLNTEAFF
TGTGCCAGCAATCTTGATGGGACACTGAACACTGAAGCTTTCTTT
>TRBV30|TRBJ2-1|-|few
CAWSVVGNEQFF
TGTGCCTGGAGTGTAGTGGGGAATGAGCAGTTCTTC
>TRBV19|TRBJ2-1|-|many
CASSISDSGYNEQFF
TGTGCCAGTAGTATCTCGGACTCGGGGTACAATGAGCAGTTCTTC
>TRBV5-4|TRBJ2-3|TRBD2|many
CASSFGPGLAGISSTDTQYF
TGTGCCAGCAGCTTTGGCCCCGGGCTAGCGGGGATCTCTAGCACAGATACGCAGTATTTT
>TRBV25-1|TRBJ2-7|TRBD1|-
CAGTRDSTHEQYF
TGTGCCGGGACCCGGGACAGTACCCACGAGCAGTACTTC
>TRBV7-2|TRBJ1-3|-|-
CASSRSPTVISGNTIYF
TGTGCCAGCAGCCGTAGCCCTACAGTTATCTCTGGAAACACCATATATTTT
>TRBV13|TRBJ2-7|TRBD2|few
CASSLEARRELYF
TGTGCCAGCAGCTTAGAGGCTCGGCGGGAGTTGTACTTC
>TRBV9|TRBJ2-1|TRBD2|many
CASSVGAGGPFEQFF
TGTGCCAGCAGCGTTGGGGCGGGAGGGCCTTTTGAGCAGTTCTTC
>TRBV5-1|TRBJ2-3|TRBD1|many
CASSEGQGHTDTQYF
TGCGCCAGCAGCGAAGGACAGGGGCACACAGATACGCAGTATTTT
>TRBV20-1|TRBJ2-7|TRBD2|many
CSARDGLAGGYEQYF
TGCAGTGCTAGAGATGGGCTAGCGGGAGGGTACGAGCAGTACTTC
>TRBV20-1|TRBJ2-3|-|many
CSARETSGTDTQYF
TGCAGTGCTAGAGAGACCTCTGGCACAGATACGCAGTATTTT
>TRBV27|TRBJ2-5|TRBD1|-
CASSWDSQETQYF
TGTGCCAGCAGTTGGGACAGCCAAGAGACCCAGTACTTC
>TRBV6-5|TRBJ2-2|-|many
CASSYAPRTVPASGELFF
TGTGCCAGCAGTTACGCACCTCGGACAGTCCCTGCGTCTGGGGAGCTGTTTTTT
>TRBV30|TRBJ1-1|-|-
CAWRVGQMTEAFF
TGTGCCTGGAGGGTCGGACAAATGACTGAAGCTTTCTTT
>TRBV20-1|TRBJ2-1|-|many
CSVGEQFF
TGCAGTGTAGGGGAGCAGTTCTTC
>TRBV7-2|TRBJ2-7|-|many
CASSLGGRTLEQYF
TGTGCCAGCAGCTTAGGAGGGAGGACCCTCGAGCAGTACTTC
>TRBV7-3|TRBJ2-3|-|-
CASSLTPGVTDTQYF
TGTGCCAGCAGCTTAACCCCCGGGGTCACAGATACGCAGTATTTT
>TRBV6-2/TRBV6-3|TRBJ2-7|-|many
CASGQETAGKPYEQYF
TGTGCCAGCGGGCAAGAGACTGCAGGGAAACCCTACGAGCAGTACTTC
>TRBV27|TRBJ2-1|TRBD2|-
CASSFLGTTSSYNEQFF
TGTGCCAGCAGTTTCCTCGGGACTACAAGCTCCTACAATGAGCAGTTCTTC
>TRBV2|TRBJ2-5|TRBD2|many
CASILSGRPETQYF
TGTGCCAGTATCCTTAGCGGGAGGCCTGAGACCCAGTACTTC
>TRBV15|TRBJ2-5|TRBD2|-
CASPSLAGDQETQYF
TGTGCCTCACCCTCTTTAGCGGGAGACCAAGAGACCCAGTACTTC
>TRBV2|TRBJ2-1|TRBD2|-
CASRGGSSGYNKQFF
TGTGCCAGCAGGGGGGGGTCTAGCGGTTACAATAAGCAGTTCTTC
>TRBV7-9|TRBJ2-1|-|many
CASSPSGYEQFF
TGTGCCAGCAGTCCCTCCGGCTATGAGCAGTTCTTC
>TRBV5-1|TRBJ2-5|-|few
CASSLSEMETQYF
TGCGCCAGCAGCTTGAGCGAGATGGAGACCCAGTACTTC
>TRBV4-3|TRBJ1-1|-|-
CASSQKARPNTEAFF
TGCGCCAGCAGCCAAAAGGCCCGGCCGAACACTGAAGCTTTCTTT
>TRBV30|TRBJ2-7|TRBD2|few
CAWSGREGENDYYEQYF
TGTGCCTGGAGTGGACGGGAGGGGGAGAATGACTACTACGAGCAGTACTTC
>TRBV3-1|TRBJ2-7|-|many
CASSGSYREQYF
TGTGCCAGCAGCGGAAGCTATCGCGAGCAGTACTTC
>TRBV7-6|TRBJ2-3|TRBD1|many
CASSVDRGNADTQYF
TGTGCCAGCAGCGTTGACAGGGGGAACGCAGATACGCAGTATTTT
>TRBV6-5|TRBJ1-1|-|many
CASSSTGRSFF
TGTGCCAGCAGTTCAACAGGTCGATCTTTCTTT
>TRBV11-2|TRBJ2-1|-|many
CASSLDPNEQFF
TGTGCCAGCAGCTTAGATCCTAATGAGCAGTTCTTC
>TRBV7-7|TRBJ2-2|-|few
CASLEDGTGELFF
TGTGCCAGCCTCGAGGACGGCACCGGGGAGCTGTTTTTT
>TRBV6-6|TRBJ1-1|-|many
CASTLSGWSEAFF
TGTGCCAGCACCCTCTCCGGGTGGTCTGAAGCTTTCTTT
>TRBV12-5|TRBJ2-1|-|many
CASGVLEEQFF
TGTGCTAGTGGTGTCCTAGAGGAGCAGTTCTTC